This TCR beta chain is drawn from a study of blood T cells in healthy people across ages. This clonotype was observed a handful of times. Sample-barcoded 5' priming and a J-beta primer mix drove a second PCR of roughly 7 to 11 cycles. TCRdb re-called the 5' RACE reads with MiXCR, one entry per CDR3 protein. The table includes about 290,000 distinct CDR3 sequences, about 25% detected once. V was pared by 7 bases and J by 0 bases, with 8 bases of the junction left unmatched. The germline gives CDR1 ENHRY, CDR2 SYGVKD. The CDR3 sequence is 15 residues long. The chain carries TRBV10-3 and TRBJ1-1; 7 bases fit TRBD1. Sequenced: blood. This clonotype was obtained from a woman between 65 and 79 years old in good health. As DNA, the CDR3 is TGTGCCATCAAGAAAACAGGGGTTATGAACACTGAAGCTTTCTTT. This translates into CAIKKTGVMNTEAFF.